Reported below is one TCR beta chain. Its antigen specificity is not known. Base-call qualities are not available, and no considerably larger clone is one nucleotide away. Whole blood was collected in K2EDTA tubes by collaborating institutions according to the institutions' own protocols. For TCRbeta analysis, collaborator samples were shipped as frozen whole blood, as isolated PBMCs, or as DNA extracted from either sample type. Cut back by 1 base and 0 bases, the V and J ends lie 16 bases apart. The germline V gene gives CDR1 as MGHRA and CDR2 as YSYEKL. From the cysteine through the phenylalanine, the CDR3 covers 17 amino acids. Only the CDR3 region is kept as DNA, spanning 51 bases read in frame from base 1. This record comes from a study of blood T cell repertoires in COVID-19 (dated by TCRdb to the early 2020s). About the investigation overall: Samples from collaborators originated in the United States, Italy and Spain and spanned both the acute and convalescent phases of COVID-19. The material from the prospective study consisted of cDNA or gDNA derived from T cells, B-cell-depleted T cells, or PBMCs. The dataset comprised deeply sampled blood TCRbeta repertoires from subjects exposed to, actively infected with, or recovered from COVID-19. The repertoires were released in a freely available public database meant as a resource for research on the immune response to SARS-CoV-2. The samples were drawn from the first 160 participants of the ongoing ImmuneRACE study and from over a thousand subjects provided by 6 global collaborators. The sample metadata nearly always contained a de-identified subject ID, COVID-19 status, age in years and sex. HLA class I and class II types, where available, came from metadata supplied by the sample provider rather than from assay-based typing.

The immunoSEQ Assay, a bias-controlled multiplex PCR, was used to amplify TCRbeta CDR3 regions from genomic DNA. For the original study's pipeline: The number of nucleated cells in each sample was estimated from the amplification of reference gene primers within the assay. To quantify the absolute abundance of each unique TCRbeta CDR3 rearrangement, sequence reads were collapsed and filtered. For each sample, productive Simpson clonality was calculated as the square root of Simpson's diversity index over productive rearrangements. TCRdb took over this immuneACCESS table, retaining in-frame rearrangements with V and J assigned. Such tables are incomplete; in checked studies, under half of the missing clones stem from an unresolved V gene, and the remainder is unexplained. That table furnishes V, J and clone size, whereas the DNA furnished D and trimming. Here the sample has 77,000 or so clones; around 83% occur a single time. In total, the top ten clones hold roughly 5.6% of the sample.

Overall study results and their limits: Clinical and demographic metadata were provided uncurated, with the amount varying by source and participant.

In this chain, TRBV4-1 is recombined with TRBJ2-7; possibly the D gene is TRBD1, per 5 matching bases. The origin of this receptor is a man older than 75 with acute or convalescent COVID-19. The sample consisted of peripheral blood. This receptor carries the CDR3 CASSQVVTGPLSYEQYF. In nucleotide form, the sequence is TGCGCCAGCAGCCAAGTTGTAACAGGACCCCTCTCCTACGAGCAGTACTTC.